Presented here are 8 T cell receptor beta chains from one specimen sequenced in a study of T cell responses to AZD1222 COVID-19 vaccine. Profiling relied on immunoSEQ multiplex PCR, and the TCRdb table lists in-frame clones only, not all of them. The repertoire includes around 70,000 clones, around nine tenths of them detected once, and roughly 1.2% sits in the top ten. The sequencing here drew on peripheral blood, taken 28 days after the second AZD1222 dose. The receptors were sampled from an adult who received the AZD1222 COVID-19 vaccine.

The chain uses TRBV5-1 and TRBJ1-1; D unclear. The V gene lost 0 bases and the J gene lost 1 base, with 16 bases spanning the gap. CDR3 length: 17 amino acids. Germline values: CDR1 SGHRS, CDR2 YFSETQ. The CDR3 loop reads CASSLEFRARGNTEAFF. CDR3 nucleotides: TGCGCCAGCAGCTTGGAGTTTCGGGCGCGGGGGAACACTGAAGCTTTCTTT. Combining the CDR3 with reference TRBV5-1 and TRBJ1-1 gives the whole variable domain KAGVTQTPRYLIKTRGQQVTLSCSPISGHRSVSWYQQTPGQGLQFLFEYFSETQRNKGNFPGRFSGRQFSNSRSEMNVSTLELGDSALYLCASSLEFRARGNTEAFFGQGTRLTVV.

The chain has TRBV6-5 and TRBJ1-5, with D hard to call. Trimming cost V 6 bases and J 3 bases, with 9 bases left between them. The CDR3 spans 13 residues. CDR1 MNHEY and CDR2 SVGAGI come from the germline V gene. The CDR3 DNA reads TGTGCCAGCAGCTCGTATTTCAATCAGCCCCAGCATTTT. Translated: CASSSYFNQPQHF.

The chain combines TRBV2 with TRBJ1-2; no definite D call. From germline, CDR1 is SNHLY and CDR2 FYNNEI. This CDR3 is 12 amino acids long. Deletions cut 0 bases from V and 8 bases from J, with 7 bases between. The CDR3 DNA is TGTGCCAGCAGTGAAGCGCTGAGGGGCTACACCTTC. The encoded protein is CASSEALRGYTF.

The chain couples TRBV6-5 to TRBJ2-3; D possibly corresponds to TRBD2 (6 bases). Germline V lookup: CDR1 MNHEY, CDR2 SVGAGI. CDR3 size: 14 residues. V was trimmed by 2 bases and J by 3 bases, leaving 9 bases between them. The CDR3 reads CASSYGGGTDTQYF. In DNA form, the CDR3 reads TGTGCCAGCAGTTACGGTGGGGGGACAGATACGCAGTATTTT.

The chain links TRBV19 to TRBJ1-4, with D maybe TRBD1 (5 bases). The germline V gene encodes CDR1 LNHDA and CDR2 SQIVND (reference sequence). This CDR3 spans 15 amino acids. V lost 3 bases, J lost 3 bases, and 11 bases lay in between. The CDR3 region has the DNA TGTGCCAGTAGTATCAAAGGGGCCTCTAATGAAAAACTGTTTTTT. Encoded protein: CASSIKGASNEKLFF.

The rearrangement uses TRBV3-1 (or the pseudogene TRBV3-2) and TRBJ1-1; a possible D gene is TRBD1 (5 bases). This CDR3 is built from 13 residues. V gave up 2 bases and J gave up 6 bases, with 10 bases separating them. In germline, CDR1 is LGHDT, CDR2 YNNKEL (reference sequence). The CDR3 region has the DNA TGTGCCAGCAGCCAACGGGGGGTGTCTGAAGCTTTCTTT. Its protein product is CASSQRGVSEAFF.

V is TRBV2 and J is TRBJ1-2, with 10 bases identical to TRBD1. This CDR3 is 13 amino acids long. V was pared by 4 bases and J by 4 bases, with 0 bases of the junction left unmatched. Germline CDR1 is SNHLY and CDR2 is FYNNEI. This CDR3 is CASSGTGGYGYTF. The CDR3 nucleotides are TGTGCCAGCAGTGGGACAGGGGGCTATGGCTACACCTTC.

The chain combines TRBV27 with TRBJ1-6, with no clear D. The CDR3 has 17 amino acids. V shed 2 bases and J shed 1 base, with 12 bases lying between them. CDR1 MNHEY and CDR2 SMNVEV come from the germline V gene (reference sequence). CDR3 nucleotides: TGTGCCAGCAGTTTAGGGCCCCGGGATTCCTATAATTCACCCCTCCACTTT. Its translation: CASSLGPRDSYNSPLHF.